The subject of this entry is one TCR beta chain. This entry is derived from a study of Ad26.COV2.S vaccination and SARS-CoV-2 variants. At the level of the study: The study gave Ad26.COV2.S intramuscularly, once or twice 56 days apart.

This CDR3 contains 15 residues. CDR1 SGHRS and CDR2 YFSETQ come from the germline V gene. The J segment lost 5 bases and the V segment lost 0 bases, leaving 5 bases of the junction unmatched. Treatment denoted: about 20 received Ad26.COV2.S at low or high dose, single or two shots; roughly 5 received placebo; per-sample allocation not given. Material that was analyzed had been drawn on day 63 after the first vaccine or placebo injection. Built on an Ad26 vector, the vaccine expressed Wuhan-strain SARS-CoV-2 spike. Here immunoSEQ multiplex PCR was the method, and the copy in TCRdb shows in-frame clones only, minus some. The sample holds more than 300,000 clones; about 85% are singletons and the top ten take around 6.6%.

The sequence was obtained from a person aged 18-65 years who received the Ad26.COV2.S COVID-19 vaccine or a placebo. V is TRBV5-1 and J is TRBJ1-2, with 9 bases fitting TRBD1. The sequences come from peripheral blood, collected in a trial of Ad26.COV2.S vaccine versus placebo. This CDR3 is CASSLGGTGPYGYTF. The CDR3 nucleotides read TGCGCCAGCAGCTTGGGCGGGACAGGGCCTTATGGCTACACCTTC.